Many counts were recorded for the clone carrying this T cell receptor (beta chain). Diagnosis of hyperthyroidism was new in patients aged 18 to 65, and its duration was under 2 months. Patients showing uncontrolled infection, other autoimmune disease, pregnancy or lactation were ineligible. Each diagnosis drew on symptoms, thyroxine, TRAb, thyroid ultrasound and orbital computed tomography findings. RNA transcripts yielded amplified TCR beta CDR3 regions. RT-PCR in the first round (using the HTBI primer set) targeted the TCR CDR3. TCRdb analysed the multiplex PCR reads with MiXCR anew, one entry per CDR3 protein. Among 300,000 to 450,000 distinct CDR3 sequences listed, about 13% were seen once. The CDR3 is 13 amino acids. V was shortened by 5 bases and J by 8 bases, with 15 bases between the two germline ends. Germline lookup yields CDR1 SGHNT and CDR2 YENEEA. The sample comes from a study of T cells in Graves' hyperthyroidism and ophthalmopathy.

Material for sequencing was blood. This receptor was obtained from a man between 25 and 39 years old with Graves' hyperthyroidism that later progressed to Graves' ophthalmopathy. The chain recombines TRBV11-3 with TRBJ1-2; no reliable D call. This chain's CDR3 is CASSALTGLGYTF. The CDR3 nucleotides read TGTGCCAGCAGCGCATTGACCGGATTGGGCTACACCTTC.